This T cell receptor (beta chain) was sequenced for a study of T cells after posttransplantation cyclophosphamide. Broader study findings: Later blood repertoires were often dominated by clones from the donor CD8+ memory compartment. Tissue-infiltrating T cells from skin or gut overlapped little with blood T cells.

Cyclophosphamide on days +3 and +4 followed busulfan-fludarabine conditioning and a marrow graft. The method was immunoSEQ multiplex PCR; TCRdb's version includes in-frame clones alone and lacks a portion of them. The repertoire holds several thousand clones, with 75% to 90% as singletons. This clone was seen more than once but under ten times. Its antigen remains unknown. CDR1 and CDR2 (germline): KGHSH, LQKENI. CDR3 length: 15 amino acids. V lost 3 bases to trimming and J lost 8 bases; unmatched junction nucleotides: 8. The TCR comes from a male patient aged 50 to 59 who received an allogeneic stem cell transplant from a related donor and was CMV-positive. Some T cells may have originated in the graft donor. Sequencing was performed on PBMCs, taken after allogeneic stem cell transplant with posttransplant cyclophosphamide. The chain couples TRBV18 to TRBJ2-1; 9 bases agree with TRBD1. CDR3 coding DNA: TGTGCCAGCTCACCGGTACAGGGGGCTGGGGATGAGCAGTTCTTC. Amino acid sequence: CASSPVQGAGDEQFF.